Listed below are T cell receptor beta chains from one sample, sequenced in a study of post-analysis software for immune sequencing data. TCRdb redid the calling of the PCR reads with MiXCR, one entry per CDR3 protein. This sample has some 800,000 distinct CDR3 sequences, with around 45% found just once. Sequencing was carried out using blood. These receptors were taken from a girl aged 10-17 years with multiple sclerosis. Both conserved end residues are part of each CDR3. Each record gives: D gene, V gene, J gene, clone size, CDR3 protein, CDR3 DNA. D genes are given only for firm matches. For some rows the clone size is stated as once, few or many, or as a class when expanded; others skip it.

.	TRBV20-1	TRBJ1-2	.	CSAPKPAYSGYTF	TGCAGTGCCCCCAAGCCAGCCTACAGTGGCTACACCTTC
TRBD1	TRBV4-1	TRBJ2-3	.	CASSQDDRGITDTQYF	TGCGCCAGCAGCCAAGACGACAGGGGGATCACAGATACGCAGTATTTT
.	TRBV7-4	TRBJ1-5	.	CASSCSGPNQPQHF	TGTGCCAGCAGCTGCTCGGGCCCGAATCAGCCCCAGCATTTT
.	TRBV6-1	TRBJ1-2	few	CASNLQGYDGYTF	TGTGCCAGCAATCTACAGGGTTACGATGGCTACACCTTC
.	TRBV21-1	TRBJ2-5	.	CASSKAVLIRQTQYF	TGTGCCAGCAGCAAAGCGGTACTAATAAGGCAGACCCAGTACTTC
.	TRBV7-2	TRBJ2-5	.	CASSLDRELLETQYF	TGTGCCAGCAGCTTAGACCGGGAGTTGTTAGAGACCCAGTACTTC
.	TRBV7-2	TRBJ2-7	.	CASSLPSRDLFSYEQYF	TGTGCCAGCAGCCTCCCGTCCCGGGACTTATTCTCCTACGAGCAGTACTTC
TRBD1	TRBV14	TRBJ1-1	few	CASSPLTGVNTEAFF	TGTGCCAGCAGCCCGCTGACAGGGGTGAACACTGAAGCTTTCTTT
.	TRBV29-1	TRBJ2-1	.	CSVEPLHSSYNEQFF	TGCAGCGTTGAACCGCTTCACTCCTCCTACAATGAGCAGTTCTTC
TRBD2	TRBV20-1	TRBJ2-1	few	CSARVAGGPGEQFF	TGCAGTGCTAGAGTAGCGGGAGGGCCGGGTGAGCAGTTCTTC
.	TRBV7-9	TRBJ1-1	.	CASRPDGGNTEAFF	TGTGCCAGCAGACCGGATGGGGGGAACACTGAAGCTTTCTTT
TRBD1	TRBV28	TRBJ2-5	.	CASSPSGTGGRETQYF	TGTGCCAGCAGTCCTTCAGGGACAGGGGGTCGGGAGACCCAGTACTTC
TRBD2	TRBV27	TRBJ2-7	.	CASSLGLAGVQYF	TGTGCCAGCAGTTTAGGACTAGCGGGAGTGCAGTACTTC
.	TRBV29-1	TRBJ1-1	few	CSATLGNTEAFF	TGCAGCGCCACCCTCGGGAACACTGAAGCTTTCTTT
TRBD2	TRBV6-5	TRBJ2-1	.	CASSPGAGDYNEQFF	TGTGCCAGCAGCCCGGGAGCGGGAGACTACAATGAGCAGTTCTTC
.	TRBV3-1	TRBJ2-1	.	CASSREVGYNEQFF	TGTGCCAGCAGCAGAGAGGTGGGTTACAATGAGCAGTTCTTC
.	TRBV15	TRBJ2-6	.	CATSRDLSGANVLTF	TGTGCCACCAGCAGAGATCTCTCTGGGGCCAACGTCCTGACTTTC
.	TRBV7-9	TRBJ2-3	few	CASTRAGTTDTQYF	TGTGCCAGCACTCGAGCGGGTACCACAGATACGCAGTATTTT
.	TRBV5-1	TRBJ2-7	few	CASSLAGPLGYEQYF	TGCGCCAGCAGCTTGGCAGGCCCCCTGGGCTACGAGCAGTACTTC
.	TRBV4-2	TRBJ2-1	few	CASSQDPREAEQFF	TGTGCCAGCAGCCAAGATCCCCGGGAAGCTGAGCAGTTCTTC
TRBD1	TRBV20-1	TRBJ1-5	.	CSAISPNPKWTGAHQPQHF	TGCAGTGCTATTTCCCCAAACCCTAAGTGGACAGGGGCCCATCAGCCCCAGCATTTT
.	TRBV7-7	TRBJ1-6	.	CASSLSPGAPLHF	TGTGCTAGCAGCTTAAGTCCAGGAGCACCCCTCCACTTT
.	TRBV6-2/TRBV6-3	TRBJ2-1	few	CASSYSGLVSGEQFF	TGTGCCAGCAGTTACTCAGGATTAGTTTCAGGGGAGCAGTTCTTC
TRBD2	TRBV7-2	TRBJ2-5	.	CASRQSGSETQYF	TGTGCCAGCAGGCAGAGCGGGAGCGAGACCCAGTACTTC
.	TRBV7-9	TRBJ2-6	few	CASREEGTLPGANVLTF	TGTGCCAGCAGAGAAGAAGGGACCCTACCTGGGGCCAACGTCCTGACTTTC
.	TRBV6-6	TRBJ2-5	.	CASTRSPAQETQYF	TGTGCCAGCACCCGATCCCCAGCGCAAGAGACCCAGTACTTC
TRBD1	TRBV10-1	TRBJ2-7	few	CASSEGTGPYAEQYF	TGCGCCAGCAGTGAAGGGACAGGGCCATACGCGGAGCAGTACTTC
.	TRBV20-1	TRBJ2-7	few	CSARNEVAAHGEQYF	TGCAGTGCCAGGAACGAGGTAGCGGCGCATGGCGAGCAGTACTTC
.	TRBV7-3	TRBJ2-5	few	CASSLGPGVAETQYF	TGTGCCAGCAGCTTAGGACCCGGGGTAGCGGAGACCCAGTACTTC
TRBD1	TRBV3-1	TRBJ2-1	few	CASSPPGGLSYNEQFF	TGTGCCAGCAGCCCCCCAGGGGGCTTGTCCTACAATGAGCAGTTCTTC
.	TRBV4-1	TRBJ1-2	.	CASSQAQGEDGYTF	TGCGCCAGCAGCCAAGCACAGGGAGAGGATGGCTACACCTTC